The T cell receptor beta chain described here comes from a study of cytomegalovirus exposure and HLA in healthy donors. Germline loops: CDR1 MNHEY, CDR2 SVGAGI. CDR3 length equals 15 residues. J was trimmed by 1 base and V by 6 bases; bases with no gene match: 6. The PCR made use of 60 Vbeta and 13 Jbeta primers. Clones were read by immunoSEQ multiplex PCR, and TCRdb kept only the in-frame ones, dropping some. In the table there are 220,000 or so clones, about 70% of which are singletons. This clonotype was sampled from a woman aged 25 to 39 in good health and CMV-seronegative. This rearrangement joins TRBV6-5 to TRBJ1-3, with 7 bases fitting TRBD1. The sample was PBMCs. The CDR3 DNA reads TGTGCCAGCAGCCCGGGACAGTCTTCTGGAAACACCATATATTTT. As protein: CASSPGQSSGNTIYF.